The 16 T cell receptor beta chains in this list originate from one sample, sequenced in a study of shared clonotypes between healthy human individuals. TCRdb's copy holds only in-frame clones and misses some; the assay was immunoSEQ multiplex PCR. Of hundreds of thousands of clones in the sample, about 91% were seen once. It was CD45RO-negative cells, positively selected for CCR7, that made up naive CD8 cells, with terminally differentiated effector memory CD45RA+ cells excluded. Sequenced input: naive CD8+ T cells sorted from blood. The receptors derive from a man aged 25 to 40 in good health.

This chain links TRBV4-3 with TRBJ1-4; TRBD1 is a possible D gene (5 bases). Germline-derived CDR1 and CDR2 are LGHNA and YSLEER. The CDR3 sequence is 15 residues long. The germline V and J ends were trimmed by 2 bases and 5 bases, with 12 bases remaining between them. CDR3 in DNA: TGCGCCAGCAGCCAATCAGGAAGGGGAAATGAAAAACTGTTTTTT. It codes for CASSQSGRGNEKLFF.

The chain carries TRBV7-6 and TRBJ2-1; 11 positions match TRBD2. The trim removed 1 base at V and 4 bases at J, leaving 9 bases unmatched. Germline V gene lookup returns CDR1 SGHVS and CDR2 FNYEAQ. The CDR3 consists of 18 residues. The CDR3 coding sequence is TGTGCCAGCAGCTTAGTTTTAGCGGGAGGGCCATCGTACAATGAGCAGTTCTTC. Translated, it gives CASSLVLAGGPSYNEQFF. Full variable domain (remainder filled in from reference TRBV7-6 and TRBJ2-1): GAGVSQSPRYKVTKRGQDVALRCDPISGHVSLYWYRQALGQGPEFLTYFNYEAQQDKSGLPNDRFSAERPEGSISTLTIQRTEQRDSAMYRCASSLVLAGGPSYNEQFFGPGTRLTVL.

The genes are TRBV29-1 and TRBJ2-7; 7 bases match TRBD1. V was clipped by 7 bases and J by 3 bases; unmatched bases: 6. Germline-derived CDR1 and CDR2 are SQVTM and ANQGSEA. The CDR3 loop spans 12 amino acids. CDR3: CSAGWDSYEQYF. Written as DNA, the CDR3 is TGCAGCGCTGGTTGGGACAGCTACGAGCAGTACTTC.

This chain joins TRBV29-1 and TRBJ2-2, with TRBD2 matching 7 bases. This CDR3 contains 14 residues. With V trimmed by 5 bases and J by 5 bases, 8 bases remained unmatched. Looked up from germline, CDR1 is SQVTM and CDR2 is ANQGSEA. As DNA, the CDR3 is TGCAGCGTTATAGCGGGCGGGTTAACCGGGGAGCTGTTTTTT. It encodes CSVIAGGLTGELFF.

This sequence joins TRBV12-5 and TRBJ2-1, with 14 positions matching TRBD2. From germline, CDR1 is LGHNT and CDR2 FRNRAP. Trimming removed 4 bases from V and 8 bases from J; junction bases left unmatched: 4. The CDR3 spans 15 residues. The CDR3 sequence is CASGSGLAGVDEQFF. In nucleotides, the CDR3 is TGTGCTAGTGGTTCGGGACTAGCGGGAGTCGATGAGCAGTTCTTC.

The chain combines TRBV5-1 with TRBJ2-7; D is possibly TRBD1 or TRBD2 (6 bases each). CDR1 and CDR2 from the germline V gene are SGHRS and YFSETQ. Trimming cost V 4 bases and J 4 bases, with 24 bases left between them. The CDR3 totals 17 residues. As DNA, the CDR3 is TGCGCCAGCAGCCCTGGACACAGGGATTACGGGAGTTACGAGCAGTACTTC. Translated: CASSPGHRDYGSYEQYF.

J is TRBJ2-3 and V is TRBV6-5, with TRBD1 matching 7 bases. Germline V gene sequence: CDR1 MNHEY, CDR2 SVGAGI. V lost 2 bases to trimming and J lost 0 bases; unmatched junction nucleotides: 5. The CDR3 has 16 amino acids. The DNA for the CDR3 is TGTGCCAGCAGTTACGCCGGGACAGAGAGCACAGATACGCAGTATTTT. Protein: CASSYAGTESTDTQYF.

The CDR3 DNA follows: TGTGCCAGCAGCTTTGACGGGAGAGATACCGGGGAGCTGTTTTTT. Translated: CASSFDGRDTGELFF. The rearrangement uses TRBV11-1 and TRBJ2-2; D is perhaps TRBD2 (6 bases). The germline CDR1 and CDR2 sequences are SGHAT and FQDESV (reference sequence). CDR3 length: 15 amino acids. Trimming shortened V by 3 bases and J by 5 bases, and 13 bases separated the two germline ends.

The CDR3 DNA follows: TGTGCCAGCAGCTTGGGGGAGAGCACAGATACGCAGTATTTT. This sequence encodes CASSLGESTDTQYF. The rearrangement uses TRBV5-5 and TRBJ2-3; D is possibly TRBD2 (5 bases). Trimming took off 0 bases at V and 0 bases at J, with 5 bases between the two ends. Germline loops: CDR1 SGHKS, CDR2 YYEKEE (reference sequence). This CDR3 has 14 amino acids.

The chain combines TRBV5-1 with TRBJ2-1; D gene unclear. V dropped 0 bases and J dropped 6 bases, with 7 bases sitting between them. Germline-derived CDR1 and CDR2 are SGHRS and YFSETQ. The CDR3 contains 13 residues. The CDR3 spells CASSLASVNEQFF. The CDR3 DNA is TGCGCCAGCAGCTTGGCTTCCGTCAATGAGCAGTTCTTC.

The V and J genes are TRBV19 and TRBJ1-3, with TRBD1 identical over 8 bases. After removal of 6 bases from V and 0 bases from J, the junction contained 10 bases not matched to a gene. This CDR3 contains 17 residues. Germline V lookup: CDR1 LNHDA, CDR2 SQIVND (reference sequence). CDR3 residues: CASSTTGAINSGNTIYF. CDR3 coding DNA: TGTGCCAGTAGCACGACAGGGGCGATAAACTCTGGAAACACCATATATTTT.

The chain has TRBV27 and TRBJ2-1; D perhaps matches TRBD2 (6 bases). There are 12 residues in the CDR3. V shed 7 bases and J shed 8 bases, with 12 bases lying between them. Germline CDR1 MNHEY, CDR2 SMNVEV (reference sequence). CDR3 loop: CASTGSKDEQFF. CDR3 nucleotide sequence: TGTGCCAGCACCGGGAGTAAAGATGAGCAGTTCTTC.

The V gene is TRBV19, the J gene TRBJ2-7; D ambiguous. CDR3 length: 14 amino acids. CDR1 is LNHDA, CDR2 SQIVND, per germline (reference sequence). Trimming left V 3 bases short and J 1 base short, with 10 bases between. CDR3 sequence: CASSMRSESYEQYF. In DNA form, the CDR3 reads TGTGCCAGTAGTATGCGGAGCGAATCCTACGAGCAGTACTTC.

The chain combines TRBV5-1 with TRBJ2-7, with TRBD2 identical over 16 bases. The J segment lost 2 bases and the V segment lost 4 bases, leaving 6 bases of the junction unmatched. The CDR3 covers 17 residues. CDR1 and CDR2 (germline): SGHRS, YFSETQ. The CDR3 loop reads CASSIGTSGRAAYEQYF. The CDR3 bases are TGCGCCAGCAGCATCGGGACTAGCGGGAGGGCGGCCTACGAGCAGTACTTC.

V and J are TRBV7-9 and TRBJ2-7, with 8 bases lining up with TRBD1. Germline CDR1 reads SEHNR; CDR2 reads FQNEAQ (reference sequence). The V and J ends lost 3 bases and 6 bases, in that order; junction bases with no gene match: 13. The CDR3 is 16 residues long. The CDR3 DNA sequence: TGTGCCAGCAGCTTCCCATTACAGGGGGTCGCGAGCGAGCAGTACTTC. Protein sequence: CASSFPLQGVASEQYF.

Worth noting for this clone: Relative to the germline gene, one junction end is altered; a read error may explain this. The gene calls are TRBV7-7 and TRBJ2-2; D uncertain. The CDR3 is 14 amino acids. CDR1 is SSHAT, CDR2 FNYEAQ, per germline (reference sequence). This chain's CDR3 is CASSLSESTGELFF. The CDR3 DNA is TGTGCTAGCAGCTTATCCGAATCCACCGGGGAGCTGTTTTTT.